The 2 T cell receptor beta chains presented below share a single source sample, sequenced in a study of cytomegalovirus exposure and HLA in healthy donors. With 60 Vbeta and 13 Jbeta primers, the PCR was carried out. Method: immunoSEQ multiplex PCR; TCRdb's copy keeps in-frame clones and lacks some. The sample records more than 150,000 clones, 77% being singletons. The sequencing sample was made of PBMCs. These receptors all stem from a man aged 18 to 29 in good health and CMV-seronegative.

The V and J genes are TRBV4-2 and TRBJ2-2; no reliable D call. Germline CDR1 reads LGHNA; CDR2 reads YNFKEQ. The CDR3 is made up of 15 amino acids. Deletions cut 0 bases from V and 4 bases from J, with 9 bases between. CDR3 DNA: TGTGCCAGCAGCCAAGAGGGCGCCTCCACCGGGGAGCTGTTTTTT. It specifies CASSQEGASTGELFF.

V usage is TRBV19 and J usage is TRBJ2-1, with 7 bases lining up with TRBD2. The CDR3 is 15 amino acids. Trimming took 0 bases from V and 4 from J; bases not matched to a gene: 3. Germline CDR1 is LNHDA and CDR2 is SQIVND (reference sequence). The CDR3 DNA follows: TGTGCCAGTAGTATAGACGAGCGGGATTACAATGAGCAGTTCTTC. Translation gives CASSIDERDYNEQFF.